This T cell receptor (beta chain) was profiled in a study of vaccination and CD4 T cells after COVID-19. Sequencing of DNA taken from cultured CD4+ T cells relied on the Oncomine TCR Beta short-read assay. TCRdb fed the PCR reads into MiXCR, producing one record per CDR3 protein. The sample lists some 20,000 distinct CDR3 sequences; around 63% were seen once. Regarding this clonotype: Its antigen remains unidentified.

The treatment denotes: roughly ten-day PBMC culture with coronavirus spike peptide pools or control peptides (ViraFEST assay). The receptor was derived from a human donor who had recovered from COVID-19. Sequencing was carried out using CD4+ T cells from blood, cultured in vitro.

CDR3 region: CASSRDGLSPYEQYF. Written as DNA, the CDR3 is TGTGCCAGCTCCCGGGACGGACTTTCACCCTACGAGCAGTACTTC. The rearrangement links TRBV27 to TRBJ2-7, with D perhaps given as TRBD1 or TRBD2 (5 bases each). V lost 8 bases and J lost 2, with 19 bases in between. Per germline, CDR1 MNHEY and CDR2 SMNVEV (reference sequence). This CDR3 is 15 amino acids long.